This T cell receptor beta chain comes out of a study of identical twins. With 3 bases clipped from V and 5 bases from J, the junction kept 9 bases outside the gene matches. The CDR3 is 14 residues long. Germline CDR1 reads SQVTM; CDR2 reads ANQGSEA. TCRdb called the 5' RACE reads again in MiXCR, with one record for every CDR3 protein. The sample consists of about 660,000 distinct CDR3 sequences, more than 6.5% of them appearing once. The sample was also reused in another study, on yellow fever vaccine responses in identical twins. That study reports: Reportedly, the T cell response mounted by twins to vaccine seemed partly convergent, partly personalized.

The TCR sequence derives from a woman aged 18-29 years in good health. The material sequenced was PBMCs. The rearrangement joins TRBV29-1 to TRBJ2-5, with 7 bases matching TRBD1. This CDR3 is CSVERQGELETQYF. The CDR3, as DNA: TGCAGCGTTGAGCGGCAGGGGGAGTTGGAGACCCAGTACTTC.